This T cell receptor (beta chain) came from a study of shared clonotypes between healthy human individuals. Study results and limitations: Researchers found naive subsets generally carried larger estimated richness than memory subsets. Generation probability values for non-shared clonotypes were lower than those for clonotypes shared by all four donors.

Note on this clone: What it recognizes is unknown.

Trimming took off 5 bases at V and 1 base at J, with 15 bases between the two ends. Germline CDR1 and CDR2: MNHEY and SMNVEV (reference sequence). The CDR3 extends over 15 amino acids. This table comes from immunoSEQ multiplex PCR, and its TCRdb copy is limited to in-frame clones, with some not included. The sample lists fewer than 800,000 clones; roughly nine tenths were seen once. The naive CD8 population came from CD45RO-negative cells selected for CCR7, without terminally differentiated effector memory CD45RA+ cells. The sequencing input was naive CD8+ T cells sorted from blood. The chain carries TRBV27 and TRBJ2-7, with D perhaps matching TRBD1 (6 bases). The receptor was derived from a man between 25 and 39 years old in good health. The CDR3 nucleotides are TGTGCCAGCAGTATCAGGGGTGCCGAGTCCTACGAGCAGTACTTC. This translates into CASSIRGAESYEQYF.